These 3 T cell receptor beta chains came from one sample sequenced in a study of blood T cell repertoires in COVID-19. Using immunoSEQ multiplex PCR, the repertoire was profiled, and TCRdb retains in-frame clones only, with some absent. In the table there are 80,000 to 95,000 clones, under 85% of which are singletons. Sequencing was performed on peripheral blood. The source is a human donor in a cohort sampled during active COVID-19.

This chain joins TRBV14 and TRBJ2-3; 7 bases match TRBD2. Germline values: CDR1 SGHDN, CDR2 FVKESK. J was trimmed by 1 base and V by 1 base; bases with no gene match: 11. This CDR3 has 18 residues. CDR3 nucleotides: TGTGCCAGCAGCCAAGCTCACGGGAGGTTTATTCGCACAGATACGCAGTATTTT. Protein sequence: CASSQAHGRFIRTDTQYF.

This clone was recorded once. V and J are TRBV6-2 or TRBV6-3 and TRBJ2-7; 7 nucleotides line up with TRBD2. Looked up from germline, CDR1 is MNHEY and CDR2 is SVGEGT. The CDR3 runs to 15 residues. With V trimmed by 4 bases and J by 2 bases, 8 bases remained unmatched. The CDR3 sequence: CASSSLGGGTYEQYF. In DNA form, the CDR3 reads TGTGCCAGCAGTTCCCTGGGCGGGGGAACCTACGAGCAGTACTTC.

V is TRBV2 and J is TRBJ2-1, with TRBD1 as a possible D gene (5 bases). Germline V lookup: CDR1 SNHLY, CDR2 FYNNEI. The CDR3 is 13 amino acids. V gave up 5 bases and J gave up 6 bases, with 11 bases separating them. CDR3: CASSSHDSNEQFF. CDR3 DNA: TGTGCCAGCAGTTCCCATGACAGCAATGAGCAGTTCTTC.